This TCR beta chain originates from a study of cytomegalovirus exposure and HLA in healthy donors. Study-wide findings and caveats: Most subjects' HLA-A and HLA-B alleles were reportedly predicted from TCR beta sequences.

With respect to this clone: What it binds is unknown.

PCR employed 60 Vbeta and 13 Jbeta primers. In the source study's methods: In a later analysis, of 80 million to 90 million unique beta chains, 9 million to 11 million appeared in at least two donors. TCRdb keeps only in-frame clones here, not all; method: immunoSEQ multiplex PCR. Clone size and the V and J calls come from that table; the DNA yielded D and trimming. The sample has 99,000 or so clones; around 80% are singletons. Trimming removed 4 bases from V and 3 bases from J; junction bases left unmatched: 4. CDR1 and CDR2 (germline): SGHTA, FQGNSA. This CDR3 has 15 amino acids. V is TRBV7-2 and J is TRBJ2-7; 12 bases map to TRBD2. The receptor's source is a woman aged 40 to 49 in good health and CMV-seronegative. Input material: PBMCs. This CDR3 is CASSSASGGGYEQYF. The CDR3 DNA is TGTGCCAGCAGCTCCGCTAGCGGGGGGGGCTACGAGCAGTACTTC.